The clone carrying this T cell receptor (beta chain) was seen a single time. Its antigen is currently unknown. This entry comes from a study of OX40 agonist ivuxolimab in advanced cancers. With 2 bases removed from V and 4 bases from J, the gap between germline ends came to 13 bases. This CDR3 is 15 amino acids long. CDR1 SGDLS and CDR2 YYNGEE come from the germline V gene. General study findings and limits: Expanded clones were, on average, more numerous among CD8+ T cells than CD4+. Specificity for antigen went undetermined in the expanded peripheral T cells.

Only in-frame clones appear in the TCRdb table, and some are missing; sequencing was by immunoSEQ multiplex PCR. The data contain about 71,000 clones, about 94% of them seen just once; the ten biggest clones take up approximately 14%. The source of this sequence is an adult with an advanced solid tumor such as melanoma, head and neck, liver or kidney cancer. The genes are TRBV9 and TRBJ2-1, with a weak D call TRBD2 (7 bases). Sequences were derived from CD4+ or CD8+ T cells sorted from blood, sampled in a trial of the OX40 agonist ivuxolimab. The chain's CDR3 is CASSVRGGQYNEQFF. The CDR3 nucleotides read TGTGCCAGCAGCGTTCGCGGGGGCCAGTACAATGAGCAGTTCTTC. Full variable domain (rest looked up from reference TRBV9 and TRBJ2-1): DSGVTQTPKHLITATGQRVTLRCSPRSGDLSVYWYQQSLDQGLQFLIQYYNGEERAKGNILERFSAQQFPDLHSELNLSSLELGDSALYFCASSVRGGQYNEQFFGPGTRLTVL.